The TCR beta chain described here comes from a study of blood T cells in healthy people across ages. This CDR3 has 14 amino acids. V lost 5 bases to trimming and J lost 2 bases, with 12 bases between them. The authors ran a second PCR of 7 to 11 cycles using a sample-barcoded 5' primer and a J-beta primer mix. TCRdb reprocessed the 5' RACE reads with MiXCR, giving one entry per CDR3 protein. This table holds about 1.4 million distinct CDR3 sequences, 55% to 75% found once. The sample was blood. J is TRBJ1-1 and V is TRBV12-3 or TRBV12-4, with a possible D match to TRBD1 (5 bases). The sequence derives from a man younger than 30 in good health. Here the CDR3 reads CASSLGHINTEAFF. CDR3 in DNA: TGTGCCAGCAGTCTTGGACACATTAACACTGAAGCTTTCTTT.